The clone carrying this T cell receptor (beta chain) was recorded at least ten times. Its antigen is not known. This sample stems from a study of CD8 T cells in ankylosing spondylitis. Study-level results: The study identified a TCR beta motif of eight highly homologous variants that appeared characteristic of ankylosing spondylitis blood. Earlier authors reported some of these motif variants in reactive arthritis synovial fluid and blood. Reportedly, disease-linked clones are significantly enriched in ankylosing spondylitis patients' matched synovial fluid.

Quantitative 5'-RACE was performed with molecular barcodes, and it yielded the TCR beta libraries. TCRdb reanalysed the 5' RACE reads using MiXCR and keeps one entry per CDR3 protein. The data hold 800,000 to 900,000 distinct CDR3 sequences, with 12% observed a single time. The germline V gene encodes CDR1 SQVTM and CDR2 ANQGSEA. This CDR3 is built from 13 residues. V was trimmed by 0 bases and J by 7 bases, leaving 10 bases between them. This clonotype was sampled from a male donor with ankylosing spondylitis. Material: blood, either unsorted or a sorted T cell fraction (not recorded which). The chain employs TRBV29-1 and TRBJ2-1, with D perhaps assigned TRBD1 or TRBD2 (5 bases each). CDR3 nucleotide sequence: TGCAGCGTTGAAGATAAGGGACGGAATGAGCAGTTCTTC. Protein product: CSVEDKGRNEQFF.